This T cell receptor (beta chain) was profiled in a study of regulatory T cells in long-lasting Graves disease. This clonotype was counted a few times. CDR3 regions were amplified by Arm-PCR using iRepertoire HTBI primers to build TCR beta libraries. MiXCR was run by TCRdb on the multiplex PCR reads, yielding one entry per CDR3 protein. The repertoire consists of some 340,000 distinct CDR3 sequences, with roughly 10% occurring once and the leading ten covering over 15%. The time point was: newly diagnosed GD, antithyroid drugs for less than 3 months. RNA extracted from PBMCs served as the sequencing template. The CDR3 extends over 18 amino acids. The ends lost 1 base at V and 4 bases at J; junction bases unmatched: 13. From germline, CDR1 is KGHSH and CDR2 LQKENI. The same data also contributed to another study, on T cells in Graves' hyperthyroidism and ophthalmopathy.

This specimen consisted of peripheral blood mononuclear cells (PBMCs), obtained at new diagnosis, from a patient treated with antithyroid drugs. The origin of this receptor is a woman aged 18-29 years with Graves disease. V and J are TRBV18 and TRBJ1-2, with 9 nucleotides matching TRBD1. The CDR3 nucleotides read TGTGCCAGCTCACCACTTGCGGGACAGGGAATGCTTAGCTATGGCTACACCTTC. It codes for CASSPLAGQGMLSYGYTF. Based on the CDR3 plus reference TRBV18 and TRBJ1-2, the full variable domain is NAGVMQNPRHLVRRRGQEARLRCSPMKGHSHVYWYRQLPEEGLKFMVYLQKENIIDESGMPKERFSAEFPKEGPSILRIQQVVRGDSAAYFCASSPLAGQGMLSYGYTFGSGTRLTVV.